This T cell receptor beta chain emerged from a study of T cell responses to AZD1222 COVID-19 vaccine. The method was immunoSEQ multiplex PCR; TCRdb's version includes in-frame clones alone and lacks a portion of them. The profile shows over 110,000 clones, roughly nine tenths of them singletons. The CDR3 sequence is 14 residues long. Germline V gives CDR1 ENHRY, CDR2 SYGVKD. With 2 bases removed from V and 0 bases from J, the gap between germline ends came to 5 bases. The genes are TRBV10-3 and TRBJ2-1; D remains ambiguous. The source of this sequence is an adult who received the AZD1222 COVID-19 vaccine. The starting material was peripheral blood, obtained 28 days after the second AZD1222 dose. CDR3 DNA sequence: TGTGCCATCAGTGAGCTGATCTCCTACAATGAGCAGTTCTTC. It translates to CAISELISYNEQFF.